The entry below describes one T cell receptor beta chain. What it binds is not known. These data are taken from a study of shared clonotypes between healthy human individuals. Study-wide findings and caveats: Non-shared clonotypes were found to have lower generation probabilities than the clonotypes that were shared by all four of the sorted-subset donors. In a handful of donors, about 5% of naive CD4 clonotypes appeared in common.

The CDR3 loop spans 14 amino acids. Trimming removed 5 bases from V and 4 bases from J; junction bases left unmatched: 3. Germline assignment: CDR1 SGHAT and CDR2 FQNNGV. Genomic DNA of every subset was divided equally among multiple immunoSEQ plates. The authors loaded around 190 ng DNA, 25,000 to 30,000 T cell genomes, into sorted-subset replicate PCRs. Some clones are missing from TCRdb's copy, which holds only in-frame ones; the method was immunoSEQ multiplex PCR. Here the sample spans over a million clones, 75% to 80% being singletons. J is TRBJ2-5 and V is TRBV11-2; TRBD1 matches at 11 bases. The clonotype originates from a man younger than 35 in good health. Some clones in this sample may be carry-over from other donors' samples. Sequences were obtained from memory CD4+ T cells from PBMCs. Sample subset: CD45RA-negative fraction. The CDR3 DNA is TGTGCCAGCAGCCGTGGGACAGGGGGAGAGACCCAGTACTTC. Its translation: CASSRGTGGETQYF.